These 21 T cell receptor beta chains came from one sample sequenced in a study of blood T cells in healthy people across ages. Combining a sample-barcoded 5' primer with a J-beta primer mix, a second PCR ran for 7 to 11 cycles. TCRdb reanalysed the 5' RACE reads using MiXCR and keeps one entry per CDR3 protein. The sample lists around 1,900,000 distinct CDR3 sequences, approximately 40% occurring once. Sequenced input: blood. The receptors come from a human donor in good health.

This chain uses TRBV4-3 with TRBJ1-6; D may be TRBD1 (5 bases). The CDR3 spans 14 residues. Trimming removed 0 bases from V and 11 bases from J, with 11 bases in between. Germline CDR1 reads LGHNA; CDR2 reads YSLEER. The CDR3 coding sequence is TGCGCCAGCAGCCAAGATGCTCAAGGGGCACCCCTCCACTTT. It codes for CASSQDAQGAPLHF.

The rearrangement joins TRBV2 to TRBJ1-2, with 9 nucleotides matching TRBD1. CDR3 length: 17 amino acids. Unmatched junction bases numbered 10, after V lost 0 bases and J lost 5 bases. Germline V CDR1 and CDR2: SNHLY, FYNNEI. CDR3 sequence reads: CASSEALQQGAWYGYTF. CDR3 in DNA: TGTGCCAGCAGTGAAGCGCTTCAACAGGGGGCTTGGTATGGCTACACCTTC.

The gene calls are TRBV20-1 and TRBJ2-1; D may be TRBD2 (5 bases). The V gene lost 0 bases and the J gene lost 4 bases, with 10 bases spanning the gap. CDR3 length: 14 amino acids. Per the germline V gene, CDR1 is DFQATT and CDR2 is SNEGSKA (reference sequence). The CDR3, as DNA: TGCAGTGCTAGAGAGGGCGGGCGTTACAATGAGCAGTTCTTC. Its translation is CSAREGGRYNEQFF.

This chain joins TRBV7-2 and TRBJ1-5, with D perhaps matching TRBD1 (5 bases). Between the trimmed V and J ends, which lost 6 bases and 2 bases, there was a span of 14 bases. Per the germline V gene, CDR1 is SGHTA and CDR2 is FQGNSA. The CDR3 contains 15 residues. CDR3 in DNA: TGTGCCAGCAGTACAGGAGCGGGGGGCAATCAGCCCCAGCATTTT. This gives the protein CASSTGAGGNQPQHF. Supplemented by reference TRBV7-2 and TRBJ1-5, the full variable domain reads GAGVSQSPSNKVTEKGKDVELRCDPISGHTALYWYRQSLGQGLEFLIYFQGNSAPDKSGLPSDRFSAERTGGSVSTLTIQRTQQEDSAVYLCASSTGAGGNQPQHFGDGTRLSIL.

This clonotype appeared a few times. This chain joins TRBV28 and TRBJ2-7; a possible D gene is TRBD1 (6 bases). The CDR3 contains 14 residues. Germline lookup yields CDR1 MDHEN and CDR2 SYDVKM. V was clipped by 3 bases and J by 2 bases, with 11 bases between them. The CDR3 DNA is TGTGCCAGCAGTTTCACCCAGGGGACCTACGAGCAGTACTTC. This translates into CASSFTQGTYEQYF.

This clonotype occurred a few times. The V gene is TRBV5-1, the J gene TRBJ2-2; the D gene is possibly TRBD2 (6 bases). In germline, CDR1 is SGHRS, CDR2 YFSETQ. Trimming removed 6 bases at V and 3 bases at J, with 15 bases between. The length of the CDR3 is 15 residues. This chain's CDR3 is CASKLSRDYTGELFF. The CDR3 DNA sequence: TGCGCCAGCAAACTTTCCCGGGACTACACCGGGGAGCTGTTTTTT.

This clonotype was seen only a few times. The chain employs TRBV4-1 and TRBJ2-5, with D hard to call. In germline, CDR1 is MGHRA, CDR2 YSYEKL. CDR3 length: 13 residues. With 0 bases removed from V and 5 bases from J, the gap between germline ends came to 7 bases. CDR3 in DNA: TGCGCCAGCAGCCAAGACCAGCAGGAGACCCAGTACTTC. Translation: CASSQDQQETQYF.

The table lists this clonotype with a few counts. The chain has TRBV7-2 and TRBJ1-2, with D unclear. Germline V gene sequence: CDR1 SGHTA, CDR2 FQGNSA. This CDR3 spans 16 amino acids. Trimming took off 2 bases at V and 0 bases at J, with 13 bases between the two ends. The chain's CDR3 is CASSLQSGQTNYGYTF. The CDR3 DNA is TGTGCCAGCAGCTTACAATCGGGCCAAACTAACTATGGCTACACCTTC.

This clonotype came up a few times. This rearrangement joins TRBV29-1 to TRBJ2-5; 8 nucleotides align to TRBD1. The closer fit of TRBJ2-7 to the DNA end suggests the J call may be wrong. Germline loops: CDR1 SQVTM, CDR2 ANQGSEA. The CDR3 covers 14 residues. CDR3 sequence: CSVLGGDRGHEQYF. The DNA for the CDR3 is TGCAGCGTTCTGGGCGGCGACAGGGGTCACGAGCAGTACTTC.

The sample holds a few counts of this clonotype. The chain carries TRBV9 and TRBJ2-1; 8 bases are a match to TRBD2. There are 16 residues in the CDR3. Per the germline V gene, CDR1 is SGDLS and CDR2 is YYNGEE. The J segment lost 5 bases and the V segment lost 3 bases, leaving 10 bases of the junction unmatched. Here the CDR3 reads CASSARGSGGDNEQFF. The CDR3 coding sequence is TGTGCCAGCAGCGCCCGAGGGAGCGGGGGCGACAATGAGCAGTTCTTC.

This chain joins TRBV6-2 or TRBV6-3 and TRBJ2-5; D gene uncertain. From germline, CDR1 is MNHEY and CDR2 SVGEGT. Trimming pared 3 bases from V and 3 bases from J, leaving 8 bases between. CDR3 size: 13 residues. CDR3 nucleotide sequence: TGTGCCAGCAGTTATAAAGAAGAAGAGACCCAGTACTTC. Amino acid sequence: CASSYKEEETQYF.

The V and J genes are TRBV25-1 and TRBJ1-4; unclear D gene. The CDR3 extends over 14 amino acids. Trimming stripped 7 bases from V and 0 bases from J, with 9 bases between. Germline CDR1 MGHDK, CDR2 SYGVNS. The CDR3 is CASTPDTTNEKLFF. The CDR3 DNA reads as TGTGCCAGCACACCGGATACAACTAATGAAAAACTGTTTTTT. Complete variable domain (other parts from reference TRBV25-1 and TRBJ1-4): EADIYQTPRYLVIGTGKKITLECSQTMGHDKMYWYQQDPGMELHLIHYSYGVNSTEKGDLSSESTVSRIRTEHFPLTLESARPSHTSQYLCASTPDTTNEKLFFGSGTQLSVL.

V gene TRBV5-4 combines with J gene TRBJ1-2; D is perhaps TRBD1 (5 bases). Trimming stripped 4 bases from V and 5 bases from J, with 15 bases between. From germline, CDR1 is SGHNT and CDR2 YYREEE (reference sequence). This CDR3 contains 14 residues. The CDR3 loop is CASSPPRGTYGYTF. The DNA of the CDR3 is TGTGCCAGCAGCCCGCCTAGGGGCACTTATGGCTACACCTTC.

The chain is built from TRBV12-5 and TRBJ2-3, with TRBD2 as a possible D gene (7 bases). CDR1 and CDR2 from the germline V gene are LGHNT and FRNRAP. Trimming removed 7 bases at V and 5 bases at J, with 19 bases between. The length of the CDR3 is 15 residues. The CDR3 nucleotides are TGTGCTAGTGCCCTTCGGGGGGCGCGGGTAGATACGCAGTATTTT. As protein: CASALRGARVDTQYF.

This clonotype was recorded a few times. The chain has TRBV20-1 and TRBJ2-5; 7 bases agree with TRBD2. The CDR3 is 14 residues long. V dropped 6 bases and J dropped 2; count of bases not matched to a gene: 9. CDR1 is DFQATT, CDR2 SNEGSKA, per germline (reference sequence). The chain's CDR3 is CSAQRSGIQETQYF. The CDR3 region has the DNA TGCAGTGCACAGAGAAGCGGGATTCAAGAGACCCAGTACTTC.

This clonotype was observed a handful of times. The chain combines TRBV5-1 with TRBJ2-7; 8 positions match TRBD1. The CDR3 consists of 20 residues. V shed 5 bases, J shed 0 bases, and the junction held 22 bases outside the gene matches. Germline V gene lookup returns CDR1 SGHRS and CDR2 YFSETQ. The CDR3 protein is CASSPRTGTLLQAHSYEQYF. The CDR3 DNA follows: TGCGCCAGCAGTCCGAGGACAGGGACCTTACTTCAAGCTCACTCCTACGAGCAGTACTTC.

This clonotype occurred a few times. The chain links TRBV6-5 to TRBJ1-2; the D gene is possibly TRBD1 (6 bases). The CDR3 runs 16 residues. CDR1 is MNHEY, CDR2 SVGAGI, per germline. Trimming left V 2 bases short and J 1 base short, with 14 bases between. The DNA of the CDR3 is TGTGCCAGCAGTTACCACAGGGACCCATTTAACTATGGCTACACCTTC. Its protein is CASSYHRDPFNYGYTF.

V is TRBV20-1 and J is TRBJ2-3; D possibly corresponds to TRBD1 (5 bases). Trimming pared 5 bases from V and 4 bases from J, leaving 7 bases between. CDR1 DFQATT and CDR2 SNEGSKA come from the germline V gene (reference sequence). This CDR3 contains 11 residues. The CDR3 DNA sequence: TGCAGTGCTGGGGCCCCAGATACGCAGTATTTT. It yields the protein CSAGAPDTQYF.

This clonotype was detected a few times. The CDR3 DNA is TGTGCCACCAGTGACACCGGACGACAAACCCCTCCAGATACGCAGTATTTT. Amino acids: CATSDTGRQTPPDTQYF. The chain links TRBV24-1 to TRBJ2-3; unclear D gene. Germline CDR1 reads KGHDR; CDR2 reads SFDVKD. Trimming stripped 4 bases from V and 4 bases from J, with 20 bases between. The CDR3 length is 17 residues.

The genes are TRBV11-2 and TRBJ2-7, with 9 bases lining up with TRBD1. With V trimmed by 4 bases and J by 4 bases, 8 bases remained unmatched. The germline gives CDR1 SGHAT, CDR2 FQNNGV. The CDR3 is made up of 15 amino acids. The CDR3: CASSSEGTGFYEQYF. Here the CDR3 DNA reads TGTGCCAGCAGCTCGGAAGGGACAGGGTTTTACGAGCAGTACTTC.

V gene TRBV5-1 combines with J gene TRBJ2-3; 13 bases map to TRBD2. J lost 0 bases, V lost 6 bases, and 10 bases had no gene match. Germline V gene data show CDR1 as SGHRS and CDR2 as YFSETQ. There are 18 residues in the CDR3. The CDR3 coding sequence is TGCGCCAGCAACCTGGGACTAGCGGGGTTTGGTAGCACAGATACGCAGTATTTT. Encoded protein: CASNLGLAGFGSTDTQYF.